Below, 30 T cell receptor beta chains from the same sample are listed, as sequenced in a study of T cell responses to AZD1222 COVID-19 vaccine. Assay: immunoSEQ multiplex PCR; the TCRdb copy retains only in-frame clones and omits some. This table holds approximately 84,000 clones, under 90% found once. The sample consisted of peripheral blood, taken 28 days after the second AZD1222 dose. The origin of the receptors is an adult who received the AZD1222 COVID-19 vaccine.

The V and J genes are TRBV12-3 or TRBV12-4 and TRBJ1-5, with D uncertain. The CDR3 totals 13 residues. V dropped 1 base and J dropped 9 bases, with 10 bases sitting between them. The chain's CDR3 is CASSLGVGRPQHF. Written as DNA, the CDR3 is TGTGCCAGCAGTTTAGGGGTTGGGCGGCCCCAGCATTTT.

J is TRBJ1-2 and V is TRBV10-3; D is unresolved. Germline CDR1 is ENHRY and CDR2 is SYGVKD. The CDR3 has 16 residues. The V gene lost 10 bases and the J gene lost 4 bases, with 25 bases spanning the gap. CDR3 bases: TGTGCCACCAAAGGCCCCAACAGTATCGAAACCTATGGCTACACCTTC. It yields the protein CATKGPNSIETYGYTF.

The chain carries TRBV14 and TRBJ2-2; D possibly matches TRBD1 or TRBD2 (5 bases each). Germline assignment: CDR1 SGHDN and CDR2 FVKESK. Trimming cost V 3 bases and J 6 bases, with 23 bases left between them. This CDR3 region has 18 residues. CDR3 sequence (DNA): TGTGCCAGCAGCCAGGACAAGCTTCCGGGGCTCCAATCCGGGGAGCTGTTTTTT. Its protein product is CASSQDKLPGLQSGELFF.

The chain uses TRBV28 and TRBJ1-5; 10 bases match TRBD1. Trimming took 3 bases from V and 1 from J; bases not matched to a gene: 15. CDR1 and CDR2 (germline): MDHEN, SYDVKM. The CDR3 contains 20 residues. The CDR3 sequence is CASSFYFGPTGGQSNQPQHF. The CDR3 DNA reads as TGTGCCAGCAGTTTCTATTTTGGGCCGACAGGGGGCCAGAGCAATCAGCCCCAGCATTTT.

The V and J genes are TRBV11-3 and TRBJ2-1; no definite D call. The CDR3 is 14 residues long. Trimming took off 5 bases at V and 2 bases at J, with 10 bases between the two ends. The germline CDR1 and CDR2 sequences are SGHNT and YENEEA. The CDR3, as DNA: TGTGCCAGCAGCCCCGGCCAGGCCTACAATGAGCAGTTCTTC. This codes for CASSPGQAYNEQFF.

The chain combines TRBV7-2 with TRBJ2-7, with D tentatively TRBD2 (5 bases). CDR3 length: 13 amino acids. Germline CDR1 reads SGHTA; CDR2 reads FQGNSA. V was clipped by 5 bases and J by 3 bases, with 11 bases between them. CDR3 coding DNA: TGTGCCAGCAGCCTCGGACGGGACTACGAGCAGTACTTC. It specifies CASSLGRDYEQYF.

The CDR3 DNA reads TGTGCCAGCAGCTTAAGCCCCATGACTAGCGGCTCCACAGATACGCAGTATTTT. Its translation is CASSLSPMTSGSTDTQYF. This rearrangement joins TRBV11-2 to TRBJ2-3, with 9 positions matching TRBD2. This CDR3 spans 18 amino acids. V lost 2 bases, J lost 2 bases, and 11 bases stayed unmatched. CDR1 and CDR2 (germline): SGHAT, FQNNGV.

V usage is TRBV3-1 (or the pseudogene TRBV3-2) and J usage is TRBJ2-7, with D hard to call. The V end was cut by 5 bases, the J end by 1 base, with 12 bases between. The V gene's germline CDR1 is LGHDT and CDR2 YNNKEL (reference sequence). The CDR3 runs to 14 residues. Here the CDR3 DNA reads TGTGCCAGCAGCACGGTCCGTGGGTCCTACGAGCAGTACTTC. This translates into CASSTVRGSYEQYF.

The rearrangement links TRBV27 to TRBJ2-7, with 12 bases lining up with TRBD2. This CDR3 is 17 amino acids long. Germline loops: CDR1 MNHEY, CDR2 SMNVEV (reference sequence). Losses at the gene ends were 2 bases for V and 1 base for J; bases not matched to a gene: 6. CDR3 sequence (DNA): TGTGCCAGCAGTTTAACAAGGACTAGCGGGACTTCCTACGAGCAGTACTTC. Translated, it gives CASSLTRTSGTSYEQYF.

The genes are TRBV6-4 and TRBJ2-7; 9 bases align to TRBD1. The CDR3 is 14 amino acids. Looked up from germline, CDR1 is MRHNA and CDR2 is SNTAGT. V was clipped by 5 bases and J by 5 bases; unmatched bases: 7. CDR3 sequence (DNA): TGTGCCAGCAGTCGGGACAGGGAGTCCCACGAGCAGTACTTC. This codes for CASSRDRESHEQYF.

The CDR3 loop is CASSPRWGQMNTEAFF. DNA of the CDR3: TGTGCCAGCAGCCCCCGGTGGGGACAAATGAACACTGAAGCTTTCTTT. The V and J genes are TRBV7-2 and TRBJ1-1, with D possibly being TRBD1 (6 bases). CDR3 length: 16 residues. The V and J ends lost 5 bases and 0 bases respectively, with 16 bases between them. In germline, CDR1 is SGHTA, CDR2 FQGNSA. The whole variable domain, remainder taken from reference TRBV7-2 and TRBJ1-1, is GAGVSQSPSNKVTEKGKDVELRCDPISGHTALYWYRQSLGQGLEFLIYFQGNSAPDKSGLPSDRFSAERTGGSVSTLTIQRTQQEDSAVYLCASSPRWGQMNTEAFFGQGTRLTVV.

This chain uses TRBV7-3 with TRBJ2-3; a possible D gene is TRBD2 (6 bases). There are 14 residues in the CDR3. Germline assignment: CDR1 SGHTA and CDR2 FQGTGA. The V gene lost 2 bases and the J gene lost 2 bases, with 8 bases spanning the gap. The CDR3 sequence: CASSLADYTDTQYF. For the CDR3, the DNA is TGTGCCAGCAGCTTAGCGGACTACACAGATACGCAGTATTTT.

The chain joins TRBV6-5 to TRBJ1-1, with D tentatively TRBD1 (6 bases). The CDR3 runs 14 residues. Trimming removed 5 bases at V and 1 base at J, with 11 bases between. The germline gives CDR1 MNHEY, CDR2 SVGAGI. This CDR3 is CASSPQGQNTEAFF. In nucleotides, the CDR3 is TGTGCCAGCAGTCCCCAGGGACAGAACACTGAAGCTTTCTTT.

The rearrangement links TRBV3-1 (or the pseudogene TRBV3-2) to TRBJ2-7; TRBD2 matches 16 bases. Per the germline V gene, CDR1 is LGHDT and CDR2 is YNNKEL (reference sequence). The CDR3 totals 16 residues. The V segment lost 4 bases and the J segment 7 bases; nucleotides outside the gene matches: 7. DNA for the CDR3: TGTGCCAGCAGCCCGGGACTAGCGGGAGGGCCGAGGGAGCAGTACTTC. It specifies CASSPGLAGGPREQYF.

The V and J genes are TRBV19 and TRBJ1-4, with TRBD1 identical over 7 bases. The germline V gene encodes CDR1 LNHDA and CDR2 SQIVND (reference sequence). The trim removed 3 bases at V and 11 bases at J, leaving 9 bases unmatched. This CDR3 region has 14 residues. CDR3 loop: CASSITSQGEKLFF. Here the CDR3 DNA reads TGTGCCAGTAGTATTACTTCCCAGGGGGAGAAACTGTTTTTT.

This rearrangement joins TRBV7-2 to TRBJ2-2; a possible D gene is TRBD1 (6 bases). V was shortened by 4 bases and J by 2 bases, with 8 bases between the two germline ends. Germline loops: CDR1 SGHTA, CDR2 FQGNSA. This CDR3 has 14 residues. The CDR3 sequence is CASSSQGNTGELFF. The DNA for the CDR3 is TGTGCCAGCAGCTCACAGGGAAACACCGGGGAGCTGTTTTTT.

V gene TRBV5-4 combines with J gene TRBJ1-3; D is uncertain. Germline values: CDR1 SGHNT, CDR2 YYREEE (reference sequence). This CDR3 is 14 amino acids long. V was trimmed by 2 bases and J by 0 bases, leaving 6 bases between them. DNA of the CDR3: TGTGCCAGCAGCTTTGGTAGCTCTGGAAACACCATATATTTT. Its protein is CASSFGSSGNTIYF.

V usage is TRBV7-2 and J usage is TRBJ1-1; D gene uncertain. Trimming cost V 3 bases and J 2 bases, with 13 bases left between them. From germline, CDR1 is SGHTA and CDR2 FQGNSA. The CDR3 is made up of 15 amino acids. CDR3 bases: TGTGCCAGCAGCTTTCCCCCCTGGAAAAACACTGAAGCTTTCTTT. Protein sequence: CASSFPPWKNTEAFF.

V and J are TRBV6-2 or TRBV6-3 and TRBJ1-2; TRBD1 agrees at 8 bases. Losses at the gene ends were 4 bases for V and 8 bases for J; bases not matched to a gene: 15. Germline CDR1 reads MNHEY; CDR2 reads SVGEGT. The CDR3 length is 16 residues. In DNA, the CDR3 is TGTGCCAGCAGTTCGTCGACAGGGGCGTCCTCTAGGGGCTACACCTTC. This gives the protein CASSSSTGASSRGYTF.

This clone was seen only once. This chain uses TRBV19 with TRBJ1-1, with D possibly matching TRBD1 (5 bases). Germline lookup yields CDR1 LNHDA and CDR2 SQIVND (reference sequence). The V end lost 4 bases, the J end lost 5 bases, and 14 bases lay between the germline ends. This CDR3 region has 14 residues. The CDR3 DNA reads TGTGCCAGTAGTAAGTCGGGGCGGGGAACTGAAGCTTTCTTT. Residues: CASSKSGRGTEAFF.

The chain combines TRBV5-1 with TRBJ2-1; D tentatively fits TRBD1 or TRBD2 (6 bases each). The length of the CDR3 is 14 residues. Per germline, CDR1 SGHRS and CDR2 YFSETQ. Trimming shortened V by 0 bases and J by 9 bases, and 13 bases separated the two germline ends. For the CDR3, the DNA is TGCGCCAGCAGCTTGGGGTACGGGGGCGGTGAGCAGTTCTTC. It codes for CASSLGYGGGEQFF.

The chain has TRBV5-1 and TRBJ2-5; TRBD1 matches at 10 bases. Germline CDR1 and CDR2: SGHRS and YFSETQ. V lost 4 bases and J lost 4; bases outside the gene matches: 4. The CDR3 extends over 14 amino acids. The CDR3 protein is CASSQGQGIETQYF. The CDR3 DNA sequence: TGCGCCAGCAGCCAGGGACAGGGGATAGAGACCCAGTACTTC.

Of note for this clone: The sample carries other DNA sequences with the same CDR3. The chain carries TRBV18 and TRBJ2-5; D is possibly TRBD1 or TRBD2 (5 bases each). The CDR3 contains 13 residues. V lost 3 bases, J lost 2 bases, and 7 bases lay in between. Germline CDR1 and CDR2: KGHSH and LQKENI. The chain's CDR3 is CASSPGVQETQYF. As DNA, the CDR3 is TGTGCCAGCTCACCGGGGGTTCAAGAGACCCAGTACTTC.

V gene TRBV27 combines with J gene TRBJ2-1, with a possible D match to TRBD1 (6 bases). The CDR3 has 18 amino acids. With 4 bases removed from V and 4 bases from J, the gap between germline ends came to 23 bases. Germline V lookup: CDR1 MNHEY, CDR2 SMNVEV (reference sequence). CDR3 loop: CASSSLDSGTPLYNEQFF. As DNA, the CDR3 is TGTGCCAGCAGTTCGCTCGATTCCGGGACACCCCTTTACAATGAGCAGTTCTTC.

This sequence joins TRBV19 and TRBJ2-7; either TRBD1 or TRBD2 may supply D (6 bases each). The length of the CDR3 is 16 residues. With 7 bases removed from V and 0 bases from J, the gap between germline ends came to 19 bases. Per germline, CDR1 LNHDA and CDR2 SQIVND (reference sequence). In DNA, the CDR3 is TGTGCCAGTACTCCCCGGGGGCAGGGGAGCTCCTACGAGCAGTACTTC. This sequence encodes CASTPRGQGSSYEQYF.

This chain links TRBV15 with TRBJ2-1; 12 nucleotides align to TRBD2. From germline, CDR1 is LNHNV and CDR2 YYDKDF (reference sequence). V lost 5 bases to trimming and J lost 10 bases; unmatched junction nucleotides: 6. The CDR3 length is 14 residues. The CDR3 loop is CATSRGLAGSEQFF. The CDR3 DNA reads as TGTGCCACCAGCCGCGGACTAGCGGGAAGCGAGCAGTTCTTC.

This clone was seen a single time. This sequence joins TRBV6-5 and TRBJ2-7; no clear D. The CDR3 covers 12 residues. CDR1 is MNHEY and CDR2 is SVGAGI in the germline V gene. Trimming took 8 bases from V and 2 from J, leaving 10 bases between them. The CDR3 coding sequence is TGTGCCAGCGCCCCCGGACCCTACGAGCAGTACTTC. Translation: CASAPGPYEQYF.

The chain employs TRBV18 and TRBJ2-1; 7 bases are shared with TRBD1. The germline gives CDR1 KGHSH, CDR2 LQKENI. The CDR3 consists of 15 residues. V shed 1 base, J shed 4 bases, and the junction held 4 bases outside the gene matches. The CDR3 region is CASSPLQGKYNEQFF. The CDR3 DNA follows: TGTGCCAGCTCACCACTACAGGGGAAGTACAATGAGCAGTTCTTC.

The chain couples TRBV5-1 to TRBJ1-1, with D hard to call. The V gene's germline CDR1 is SGHRS and CDR2 YFSETQ. This CDR3 has 15 amino acids. Trimming removed 2 bases at V and 3 bases at J, with 14 bases between. The CDR3 DNA follows: TGCGCCAGCAGCTTAGGAGGGATTGGGGACACTGAAGCTTTCTTT. It is translated as CASSLGGIGDTEAFF.

This clone was detected a few times. The rearrangement links TRBV7-2 to TRBJ1-2; possible D gene TRBD1, 5 bases. CDR3 length: 15 amino acids. V dropped 1 base and J dropped 0 bases, with 9 bases sitting between them. Per germline, CDR1 SGHTA and CDR2 FQGNSA. CDR3 loop: CASSLGGFTNYGYTF. For the CDR3, the DNA is TGTGCCAGCAGCTTAGGGGGCTTTACTAACTATGGCTACACCTTC.